The TCR beta chain under discussion was sequenced for a study of OX40 agonist ivuxolimab in advanced cancers. Profiling relied on immunoSEQ multiplex PCR, and the TCRdb table lists in-frame clones only, not all of them. The table has some 72,000 clones, under 85% seen once. The source of this sequence is an adult with an advanced solid tumor such as melanoma, head and neck, liver or kidney cancer. The source material was CD4+ or CD8+ T cells sorted from blood, sampled in a trial of the OX40 agonist ivuxolimab.

Here the CDR3 DNA reads TGTGCCAGCTCAGTTGACCAAGAGACCCAGTACTTC. Amino acid sequence: CASSVDQETQYF. J is TRBJ2-5 and V is TRBV18, with no clear D. Germline CDR1 is KGHSH and CDR2 is LQKENI. V dropped 5 bases and J dropped 0 bases, with 4 bases sitting between them. There are 12 residues in the CDR3.